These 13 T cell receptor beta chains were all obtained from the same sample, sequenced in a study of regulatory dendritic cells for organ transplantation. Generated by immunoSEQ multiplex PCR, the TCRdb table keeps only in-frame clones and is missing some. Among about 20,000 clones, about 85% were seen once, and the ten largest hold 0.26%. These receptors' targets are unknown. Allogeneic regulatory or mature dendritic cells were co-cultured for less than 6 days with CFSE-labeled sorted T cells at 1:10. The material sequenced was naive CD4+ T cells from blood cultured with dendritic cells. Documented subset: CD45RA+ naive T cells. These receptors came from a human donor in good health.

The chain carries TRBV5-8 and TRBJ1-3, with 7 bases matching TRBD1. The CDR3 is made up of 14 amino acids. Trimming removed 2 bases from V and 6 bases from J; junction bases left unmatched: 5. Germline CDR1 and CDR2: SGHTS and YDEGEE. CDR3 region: CASSLQGSQNTIYF. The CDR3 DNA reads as TGTGCCAGCAGCTTACAGGGGAGCCAAAACACCATATATTTT. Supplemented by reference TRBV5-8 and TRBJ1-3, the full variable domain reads EAGVTQSPTHLIKTRGQQATLRCSPISGHTSVYWYQQALGLGLQFLLWYDEGEERNRGNFPPRFSGRQFPNYSSELNVNALELEDSALYLCASSLQGSQNTIYFGEGSWLTVV.

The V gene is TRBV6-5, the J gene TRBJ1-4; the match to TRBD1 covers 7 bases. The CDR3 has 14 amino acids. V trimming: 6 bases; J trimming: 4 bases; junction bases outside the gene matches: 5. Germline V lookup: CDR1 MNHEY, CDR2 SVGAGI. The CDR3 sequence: CASRTPGGNEKLFF. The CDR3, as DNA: TGTGCCAGCAGAACCCCAGGGGGTAATGAAAAACTGTTTTTT.

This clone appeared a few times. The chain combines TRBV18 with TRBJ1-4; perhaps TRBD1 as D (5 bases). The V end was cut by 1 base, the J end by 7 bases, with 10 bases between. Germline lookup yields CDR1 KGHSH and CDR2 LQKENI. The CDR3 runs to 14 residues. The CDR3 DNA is TGTGCCAGCTCACCACGGGGGAACAGTGAAAAACTGTTTTTT. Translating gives CASSPRGNSEKLFF.

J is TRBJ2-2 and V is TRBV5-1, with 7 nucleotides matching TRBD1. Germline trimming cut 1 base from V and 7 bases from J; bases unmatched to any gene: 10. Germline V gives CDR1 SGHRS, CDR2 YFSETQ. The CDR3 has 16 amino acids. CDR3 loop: CASSLTLTGRFGELFF. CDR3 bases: TGCGCCAGCAGCTTGACTTTGACAGGGCGTTTCGGGGAGCTGTTTTTT.

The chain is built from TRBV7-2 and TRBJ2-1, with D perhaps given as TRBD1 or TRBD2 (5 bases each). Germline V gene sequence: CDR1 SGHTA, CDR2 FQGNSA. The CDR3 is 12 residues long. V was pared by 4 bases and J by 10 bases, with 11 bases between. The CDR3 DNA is TGTGCCAGCAGCTCACCGGGACCCGAGCAGTTCTTC. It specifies CASSSPGPEQFF.

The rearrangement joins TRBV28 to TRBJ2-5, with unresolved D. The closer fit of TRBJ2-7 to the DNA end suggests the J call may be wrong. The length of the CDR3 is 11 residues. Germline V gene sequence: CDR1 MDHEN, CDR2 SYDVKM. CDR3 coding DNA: TGTGCCAGCAGGGGTATCGGCGAGCAGTACTTC. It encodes CASRGIGEQYF.

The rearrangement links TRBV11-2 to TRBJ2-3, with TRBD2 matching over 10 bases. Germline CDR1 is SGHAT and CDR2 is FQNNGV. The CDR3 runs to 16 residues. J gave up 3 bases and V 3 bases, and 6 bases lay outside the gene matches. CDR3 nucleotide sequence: TGTGCCAGCAGCTTTCTAGCGGGAGTTTCTACAGATACGCAGTATTTT. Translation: CASSFLAGVSTDTQYF. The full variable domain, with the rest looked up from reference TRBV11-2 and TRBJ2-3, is EAGVAQSPRYKIIEKRQSVAFWCNPISGHATLYWYQQILGQGPKLLIQFQNNGVVDDSQLPKDRFSAERLKGVDSTLKIQPAKLEDSAVYLCASSFLAGVSTDTQYFGPGTRLTVL.

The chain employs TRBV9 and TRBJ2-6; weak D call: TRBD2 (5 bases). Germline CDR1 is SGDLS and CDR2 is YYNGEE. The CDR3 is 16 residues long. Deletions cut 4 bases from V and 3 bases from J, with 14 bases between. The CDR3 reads CASSPREGVGANVLTF. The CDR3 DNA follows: TGTGCCAGCAGCCCCAGAGAGGGAGTTGGGGCCAACGTCCTGACTTTC.

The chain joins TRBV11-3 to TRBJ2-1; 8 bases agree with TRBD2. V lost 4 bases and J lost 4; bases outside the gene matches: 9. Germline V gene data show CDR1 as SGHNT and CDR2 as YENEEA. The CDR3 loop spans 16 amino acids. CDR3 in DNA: TGTGCCAGCAGCTCCCGGGGGGGGAGCGGATACAATGAGCAGTTCTTC. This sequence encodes CASSSRGGSGYNEQFF.

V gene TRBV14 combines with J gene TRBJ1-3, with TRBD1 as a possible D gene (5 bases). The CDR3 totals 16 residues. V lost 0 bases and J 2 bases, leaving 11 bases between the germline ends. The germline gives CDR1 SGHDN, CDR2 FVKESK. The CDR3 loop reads CASSQDPGQAGNTIYF. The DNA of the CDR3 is TGTGCCAGCAGCCAAGATCCGGGGCAGGCTGGAAACACCATATATTTT.

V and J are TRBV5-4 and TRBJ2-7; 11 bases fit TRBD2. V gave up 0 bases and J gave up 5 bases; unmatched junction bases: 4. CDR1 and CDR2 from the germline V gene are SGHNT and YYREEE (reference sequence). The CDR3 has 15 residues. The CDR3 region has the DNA TGTGCCAGCAGCTTGGTTCTAGCGGGGGGCAACGAGCAGTACTTC. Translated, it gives CASSLVLAGGNEQYF.

CDR3 DNA: TGTGCCAGCAGTCCTGGATCTCTCACTGAAGCTTTCTTT. Its translation is CASSPGSLTEAFF. V gene TRBV6-4 combines with J gene TRBJ1-1; D not resolved. Trimming took 5 bases from V and 4 from J, leaving 11 bases between them. CDR1 and CDR2 from the germline V gene are MRHNA and SNTAGT. The CDR3 has 13 residues.

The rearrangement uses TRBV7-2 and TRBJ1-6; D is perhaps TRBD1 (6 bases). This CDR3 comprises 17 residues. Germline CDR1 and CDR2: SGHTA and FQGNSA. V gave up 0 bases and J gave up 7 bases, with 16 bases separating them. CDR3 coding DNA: TGTGCCAGCAGCTTAGCATACCTCAGGGGTGTCAATTCACCCCTCCACTTT. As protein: CASSLAYLRGVNSPLHF.